This T cell receptor beta chain was identified in a study of vaccination and CD4 T cells after COVID-19. Sample treatment: roughly nine-day PBMC culture with coronavirus spike peptide pools or control peptides (ViraFEST assay). During the years 2011-2018, before the COVID-19 pandemic, the unexposed donor's CD4+ T cells were collected. ViraFEST expanded antigen-specific T cells with peptide pools, then sequenced TCRs. The study sequenced cultured CD4+ T cell DNA using the Oncomine TCR Beta short-read assay. Via MiXCR, TCRdb re-called the PCR reads, giving one row per CDR3 protein. Here the sample spans fewer than 5,000 distinct CDR3 sequences, 71% being singletons. CDR3 length equals 14 residues. CDR1 MNHEY and CDR2 SVGEGT come from the germline V gene. Trimming at V came to 6 bases and at J to 5 bases, leaving 7 bases not matched to a gene. To note about this clonotype: Its antigen remains unidentified.

The TCR sequence derives from a human donor in good health. The material sequenced was CD4+ T cells from blood, cultured in vitro. The chain carries TRBV6-2 or TRBV6-3 and TRBJ1-2; TRBD1 matches at 9 bases. CDR3 residues: CASRNTGGLYGYTF. Here the CDR3 DNA reads TGTGCCAGCAGGAATACAGGGGGCCTGTATGGCTACACCTTC.